The clone carrying this TCR beta chain appeared many times. A read error is possible here, since a much larger clone lies one base away. The V end lost 1 base, the J end lost 7 bases, and 8 bases lay between the germline ends. The CDR3 is made up of 13 amino acids. Germline V gene sequence: CDR1 SEHNR, CDR2 FQNEAQ (reference sequence). MiXCR, applied by TCRdb to the RT-PCR reads, yields one record per CDR3 protein. The sample carries about 680,000 distinct CDR3 sequences, more than 13% recorded once. The receptor's source is a female donor in good health, serving as a healthy control. Material: memory CD4+ T cells from blood. The genes are TRBV7-9 and TRBJ1-5; no reliable D call. This CDR3 is CASSLDGLQPQHF. In nucleotides, the CDR3 is TGTGCCAGCAGCTTAGATGGGTTACAGCCCCAGCATTTT. The variable domain in full, with the rest retrieved from reference TRBV7-9 and TRBJ1-5, is DTGVSQNPRHKITKRGQNVTFRCDPISEHNRLYWYRQTLGQGPEFLTYFQNEAQLEKSRLLSDRFSAERPKGSFSTLEIQRTEQGDSAMYLCASSLDGLQPQHFGDGTRLSIL.